The present T cell receptor (beta chain) was sequenced within a study of blood T cell repertoires in COVID-19. Study-wide background: Donors in the United States, Italy and Spain gave samples during acute or convalescent COVID-19. PBMCs, B-cell-depleted T cells, or T cells were the source of the cDNA or gDNA that made up the material.

As handled by the study authors: By means of reference gene primer amplification, nucleated cell counts were estimated. Sequencing used immunoSEQ multiplex PCR; TCRdb keeps in-frame clones, though not all of them. V, J and clone size derive from that table, while D and trimming were established from the DNA sequence. The table has roughly 350,000 clones, under 95% seen once; the top ten hold 3% to 4%. The CDR3 loop spans 14 amino acids. Germline CDR1 MNHNY, CDR2 SVGAGI (reference sequence). V was shortened by 3 bases and J by 6 bases, with 15 bases between the two germline ends. The chain has TRBV6-6 and TRBJ2-7, with D possibly matching TRBD1 (6 bases). Sequencing input: peripheral blood. The clonotype comes from a woman aged 18 to 35 who had recovered from COVID-19. The CDR3 sequence: CASSYHRQEGEQYV. The CDR3, as DNA: TGTGCCAGCAGTTATCATCGACAGGAAGGCGAGCAGTACGTC.